This TCR beta chain was sequenced during a study of T-cell reconstitution after alpha-beta-depleted transplantation in children. Researchers prepared the TCRbeta library using unique molecular identifiers, the study reports. TCRdb fed the PCR reads into MiXCR, producing one record per CDR3 protein. The sample yields 500,000 to 750,000 distinct CDR3 sequences, 13% seen once. With 8 bases removed from V and 3 bases from J, the gap between germline ends came to 17 bases. The CDR3 loop spans 13 amino acids. Germline V gives CDR1 DFQATT, CDR2 SNEGSKA (reference sequence). Study results and limitations: After one year, T-cell counts and TCRbeta diversity mostly came from new T cells. There were some patients whose high TCRbeta diversity at day 60 came from surviving recipient T cells and thymic progenitors.

This clonotype was detected many times. Its antigen is unidentified. The chain uses TRBV20-1 and TRBJ2-7; D possibly corresponds to TRBD2 (6 bases). The sample consisted of PBMCs, mostly from graft donor cells, taken 360 days after TCRalphabeta/CD19-depleted stem cell transplant. The source of this sequence is a male patient younger than 18 who had a stem cell transplant for acute myeloid leukemia, so the T cells may come from the graft donor. CDR3 in amino acids: CSQSRLVLYEQYF. The DNA for the CDR3 is TGCAGTCAATCCCGACTAGTTCTCTACGAGCAGTACTTC.